Listed below are T cell receptor beta chains from one sample, sequenced in a study of T cell repertoires in cytomegalovirus infection. For these TCRs, the target antigens are not known. TCRdb re-called the reads with MiXCR, one entry per CDR3 protein. This sample yields 700,000 to 850,000 distinct CDR3 sequences, of which approximately 32% are seen a single time; 9.5% to 15% belongs to the top ten. Here the sequenced sample was cultured CD8+ T cells from PBMCs, taken from culture after CMV antigen stimulation. The receptors were gathered from a human donor in good health (CMV status not recorded). Some clones in this sample may be carry-over from other donors' samples. CDR3s include the opening cysteine and the closing phenylalanine or tryptophan. D genes are given only for firm matches. Not every row has a clone size; where given, it reads once, few, many or a size class.

d_call	clone_size	j_call	cdr3_length	v_call	cdr3_aa	cdr3_nt
-	-	TRBJ1-6	13	TRBV7-9	CASSGADPSLLHF	TGTGCCAGCAGCGGGGCAGACCCGTCTCTCCTCCACTTT
-	many	TRBJ1-1	10	TRBV29-1	CSVAPYEAFF	TGCAGCGTTGCCCCGTATGAAGCTTTCTTT
-	-	TRBJ1-2	15	TRBV20-1	CSARGGGRDHFGYTF	TGCAGTGCCCGAGGGGGAGGCAGGGACCACTTCGGCTACACCTTC
TRBD1	-	TRBJ2-1	14	TRBV7-8	CASSLRTGSDEQFF	TGTGCCAGCAGCCTTCGGACAGGGAGCGATGAGCAGTTCTTC
TRBD1	-	TRBJ1-1	14	TRBV10-2	CASSQRQGPTEAFF	TGCGCCAGCAGTCAGAGACAGGGACCCACTGAAGCTTTCTTT
TRBD2	many	TRBJ2-3	15	TRBV7-2	CASSPLTSGKDTQYF	TGTGCCAGCAGCCCCTTAACTAGCGGGAAAGATACGCAGTATTTT
-	-	TRBJ1-6	16	TRBV6-2/TRBV6-3	CASSRTDATYNSPLHF	TGTGCCAGCAGCCGGACAGACGCCACATATAATTCACCCCTCCACTTT
-	few	TRBJ1-1	14	TRBV19	CASIGISLNTEAFF	TGTGCCAGTATCGGCATATCCTTGAACACTGAAGCTTTCTTT
TRBD1	once	TRBJ1-5	17	TRBV6-6	CASSGGQGLYSNQPQHF	TGTGCCAGCAGTGGGGGACAGGGCCTTTATAGCAATCAGCCCCAGCATTTT
-	-	TRBJ1-1	14	TRBV15	CATSKEGTNTEAFF	TGTGCCACCAGCAAGGAGGGAACGAACACTGAAGCTTTCTTT
-	-	TRBJ1-1	14	TRBV27	CASSFTTGYTEAFF	TGTGCCAGCAGTTTTACTACAGGGTACACTGAAGCTTTCTTT
-	few	TRBJ2-1	15	TRBV25-1	CASSEFPGSYNEQFF	TGTGCCAGCAGTGAATTCCCCGGGTCCTACAATGAGCAGTTCTTC
TRBD1	few	TRBJ2-1	16	TRBV7-8	CASSSGQGYPLNEQFF	TGTGCCAGCAGCTCCGGACAGGGTTACCCACTCAATGAGCAGTTCTTC
-	-	TRBJ2-5	14	TRBV11-2	CASSFGGAKETQYF	TGTGCCAGCAGCTTCGGGGGAGCAAAGGAGACCCAGTACTTC
TRBD1	-	TRBJ2-1	15	TRBV27	CASSFPRQGMNEQFF	TGTGCCAGCAGTTTCCCCAGACAGGGGATGAATGAGCAGTTCTTC
-	few	TRBJ2-1	16	TRBV6-1	CASSEPPDSNYNEQFF	TGTGCCAGCAGTGAACCCCCGGACAGTAATTACAATGAGCAGTTCTTC
TRBD2	-	TRBJ2-1	13	TRBV29-1	CSAGTSGYNEQFF	TGCAGCGCTGGGACTAGCGGTTACAATGAGCAGTTCTTC
-	few	TRBJ1-2	13	TRBV29-1	CSVARGIGYGYTF	TGCAGCGTTGCTCGCGGGATCGGCTATGGCTACACCTTC
-	-	TRBJ2-7	14	TRBV27	CASRGFESDYEQYF	TGTGCCAGCAGGGGATTTGAGTCGGACTACGAGCAGTACTTC
-	many	TRBJ2-3	15	TRBV28	CASSLDSPSTDTQYF	TGTGCCAGCAGTTTAGACAGCCCGAGCACAGATACGCAGTATTTT
TRBD2	few	TRBJ2-1	18	TRBV7-9	CASSVPGLAETSYNEQFF	TGTGCCAGCAGCGTTCCGGGACTAGCGGAAACCTCCTACAATGAGCAGTTCTTC
-	-	TRBJ1-5	15	TRBV6-6	CATRLAAYSNQPQHF	TGTGCCACCCGTCTGGCGGCTTATAGCAATCAGCCCCAGCATTTT
TRBD1	-	TRBJ2-1	18	TRBV6-6	CASSYDGTGEVRRNEQFF	TGTGCCAGCAGTTACGACGGGACAGGGGAGGTCCGTAGGAATGAGCAGTTCTTC
-	-	TRBJ1-1	15	TRBV6-5	CASSSRMLMNTEAFF	TGTGCCAGCAGCTCCAGAATGCTAATGAACACTGAAGCTTTCTTT
-	many	TRBJ1-2	13	TRBV7-6	CASSPGYQIGYTF	TGTGCCAGCAGCCCAGGGTATCAGATTGGCTACACCTTC
-	-	TRBJ1-1	12	TRBV7-9	CASRVRVGEAFF	TGTGCCAGCAGGGTAAGGGTGGGGGAAGCTTTCTTT
-	few	TRBJ1-1	14	TRBV3-1	CASSRARSNTEAFF	TGTGCCAGCAGCCGGGCCCGATCTAACACTGAAGCTTTCTTT
-	-	TRBJ1-5	14	TRBV7-6	CASSPDNSNQPQHF	TGTGCCAGCAGCCCTGATAATAGCAATCAGCCCCAGCATTTT
TRBD2	-	TRBJ2-7	15	TRBV7-8	CASSFGTSVSYEQYF	TGTGCCAGCAGCTTCGGGACTAGTGTCTCCTACGAGCAGTACTTC
-	-	TRBJ2-7	15	TRBV27	CASSLADRRIYEQYF	TGTGCCAGCAGTTTAGCGGACAGACGAATCTACGAGCAGTACTTC
-	-	TRBJ1-2	14	TRBV29-1	CSVEDLTWYYGYTF	TGCAGCGTTGAAGATCTTACCTGGTACTATGGCTACACCTTC
-	-	TRBJ1-1	14	TRBV19	CASSIGGRATEAFF	TGTGCCAGTAGTATAGGAGGCCGCGCCACTGAAGCTTTCTTT
TRBD1	few	TRBJ2-1	16	TRBV7-4	CASSTTPGQGELEQFF	TGTGCCAGCAGTACAACCCCGGGACAGGGAGAGTTAGAGCAGTTCTTC
-	-	TRBJ1-2	12	TRBV28	CASSSEWDGYTF	TGTGCCAGCAGCTCCGAATGGGATGGCTACACCTTC
-	many	TRBJ2-7	15	TRBV6-5	CASSYSAASSYEQYF	TGTGCCAGCAGTTACTCGGCAGCTAGCTCCTACGAGCAGTACTTC
-	-	TRBJ1-1	8	TRBV2	CATPEAFF	TGTGCCACCCCTGAAGCTTTCTTT
-	few	TRBJ1-2	15	TRBV20-1	CSARSVEAVIYGYTF	TGCAGTGCTAGGTCTGTGGAGGCAGTCATCTATGGCTACACCTTC
TRBD2	few	TRBJ2-1	16	TRBV9	CASSVVISGGLNEQFF	TGTGCCAGCAGCGTAGTGATTAGCGGGGGGCTCAATGAGCAGTTCTTC
TRBD2	once	TRBJ2-3	16	TRBV4-3	CASSPDLAGSTDTQYF	TGCGCCAGCAGCCCGGATCTAGCGGGGAGCACAGATACGCAGTATTTT
TRBD2	-	TRBJ2-3	18	TRBV7-9	CASSLGTSGAGYTDTQYF	TGTGCCAGCAGCTTAGGGACTAGCGGGGCAGGATACACAGATACGCAGTATTTT
-	many	TRBJ1-1	16	TRBV7-2	CASSLAGEGMNTEAFF	TGTGCCAGCAGCTTAGCCGGAGAAGGGATGAACACTGAAGCTTTCTTT
TRBD1	-	TRBJ2-1	17	TRBV27	CASSSLRTGFHDNEQFF	TGTGCCAGCAGTTCCCTTAGGACAGGGTTTCACGACAATGAGCAGTTCTTC